This is a list of T cell receptor beta chains from one sample in a study of blood T cell repertoires in COVID-19. The table came from immunoSEQ multiplex PCR; TCRdb's copy has only in-frame clones and leaves some out. The repertoire holds 150,000 or so clones, with approximately 92% as singletons. The sequencing sample was made of peripheral blood. These receptors all stem from a man in his late teens or twenties with COVID-19, enrolled during active disease. The CDR3 runs from the conserved cysteine through the conserved F or W. D genes are given only for firm matches. A clone size is listed for some rows: how often the clone was seen (once, few, many), or a class if it is expanded.

>TRBJ2-3|TRBV9|.|TRBD1
TGTGCCAGCAGCGTAAGGGACAGAAGCACAGATACGCAGTATTTT
CASSVRDRSTDTQYF
>TRBJ2-3|TRBV6-6|.|TRBD2
TGTGCCAGCAGGGCACTAGCGGGAGATGGCGGCACGCAGTATTTT
CASRALAGDGGTQYF
>TRBJ2-5|TRBV19|once|.
TGTGCCAGTAGTATTCGGGATCAGTGGGAGACCCAGTACTTC
CASSIRDQWETQYF
>TRBJ2-1|TRBV19|.|TRBD2
TGTGCCAGTAGGGGTGGAGCGGGAGTATCGGGCAATGAGCAGTTCTTC
CASRGGAGVSGNEQFF
>TRBJ1-6|TRBV30|.|.
TGTGCCTGGGCGCTATCCAGGAATTCACCCCTCCACTTT
CAWALSRNSPLHF
>TRBJ1-1|TRBV28|.|.
TGTGCCAGCAGCTTGAGGTTTTTAATACCTGAAGCTTTCTTT
CASSLRFLIPEAFF
>TRBJ1-1|TRBV4-1|.|TRBD1
TGCGCCAGCAGCCGGGGGACAGGGGTTACGGCGACTGAAGCTTTCTTT
CASSRGTGVTATEAFF
>TRBJ1-1|TRBV12-5|once|TRBD1
TGTGCTAGTGGTTTGGTAGCAGGGGGCAGGACTGAAGCTTTCTTT
CASGLVAGGRTEAFF
>TRBJ2-7|TRBV5-1|once|TRBD2
TGCGCCAGCAGCCCAACCCCGACTAGCGGGGACTGGGACGAGCAGTACTTC
CASSPTPTSGDWDEQYF
>TRBJ1-2|TRBV4-2|.|.
TGTGCCAGCAGCCAAGACCCGGGGAACGGAGGCTACACCTTC
CASSQDPGNGGYTF
>TRBJ2-7|TRBV28|.|.
TGTGCCAGCAGTAGGACAGATCGGCCCTACGAGCAGTACTTC
CASSRTDRPYEQYF